This TCR beta chain was recovered during a study of blood T cell repertoires in COVID-19. Study as a whole: Both acute and convalescent COVID-19 samples were obtained from the United States, Italy and Spain. PBMCs, B-cell-depleted T cells, or T cells were the source of the cDNA or gDNA that made up the material.

Authors' methods: How many nucleated cells were present was estimated from reference gene primer amplification. The method was immunoSEQ multiplex PCR; TCRdb's version includes in-frame clones alone and lacks a portion of them. V, J and clone size derive from that table, while D and trimming were established from the DNA sequence. The table shows 450,000 or so clones, with around 90% occurring only once. The CDR3 has 17 residues. CDR1 is MGHRA, CDR2 YSYEKL, per germline. V lost 2 bases, J lost 7 bases, and 11 bases stayed unmatched. The sequenced sample consisted of peripheral blood. This receptor was taken from a man in his late teens or twenties with COVID-19, enrolled during active disease. This chain uses TRBV4-1 with TRBJ1-6, with TRBD1 identical over 7 bases. CDR3 coding DNA: TGCGCCAGCAGCCAAAGGACACAGGGGTTGGTAAATTCACCCCTCCACTTT. It codes for CASSQRTQGLVNSPLHF.